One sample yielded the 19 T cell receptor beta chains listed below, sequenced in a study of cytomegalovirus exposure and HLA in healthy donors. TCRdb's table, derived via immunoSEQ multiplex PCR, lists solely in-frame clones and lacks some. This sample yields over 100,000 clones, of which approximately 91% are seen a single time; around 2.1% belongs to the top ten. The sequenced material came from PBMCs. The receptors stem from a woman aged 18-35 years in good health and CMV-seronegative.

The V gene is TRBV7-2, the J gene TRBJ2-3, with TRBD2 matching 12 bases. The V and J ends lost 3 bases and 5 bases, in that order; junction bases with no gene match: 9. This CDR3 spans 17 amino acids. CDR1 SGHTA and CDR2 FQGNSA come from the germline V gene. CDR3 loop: CASSFGLAGGYGDTQYF. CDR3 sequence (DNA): TGTGCCAGCAGCTTCGGGCTAGCGGGAGGGTATGGAGATACGCAGTATTTT.

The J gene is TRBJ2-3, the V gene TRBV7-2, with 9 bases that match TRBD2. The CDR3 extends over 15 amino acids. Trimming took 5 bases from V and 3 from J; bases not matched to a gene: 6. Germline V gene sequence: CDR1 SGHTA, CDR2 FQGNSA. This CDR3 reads CASSRLAGRTDTQYF. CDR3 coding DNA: TGTGCCAGCAGCCGGCTAGCGGGGAGGACAGATACGCAGTATTTT. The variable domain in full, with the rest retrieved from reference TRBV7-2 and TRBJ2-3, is GAGVSQSPSNKVTEKGKDVELRCDPISGHTALYWYRQSLGQGLEFLIYFQGNSAPDKSGLPSDRFSAERTGGSVSTLTIQRTQQEDSAVYLCASSRLAGRTDTQYFGPGTRLTVL.

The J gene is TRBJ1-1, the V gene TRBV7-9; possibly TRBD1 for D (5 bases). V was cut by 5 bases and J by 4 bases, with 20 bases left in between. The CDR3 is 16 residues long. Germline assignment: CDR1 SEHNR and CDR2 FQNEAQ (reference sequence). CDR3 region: CASSPDRGQGGTEAFF. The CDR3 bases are TGTGCCAGCAGCCCGGACCGCGGCCAGGGCGGCACTGAAGCTTTCTTT.

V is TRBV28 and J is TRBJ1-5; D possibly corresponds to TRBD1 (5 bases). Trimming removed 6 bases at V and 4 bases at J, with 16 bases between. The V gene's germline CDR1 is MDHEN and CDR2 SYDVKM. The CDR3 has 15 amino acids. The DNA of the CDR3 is TGTGCCAGCAGCTTCCGTGGGGGGGGGAATCAGCCCCAGCATTTT. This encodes CASSFRGGGNQPQHF.

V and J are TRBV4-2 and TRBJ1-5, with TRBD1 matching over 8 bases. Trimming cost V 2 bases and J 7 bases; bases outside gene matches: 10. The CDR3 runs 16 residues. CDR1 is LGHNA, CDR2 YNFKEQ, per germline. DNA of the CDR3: TGTGCCAGCAGCCAAATACCAGGGGGCGAGATCCAGCCCCAGCATTTT. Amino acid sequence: CASSQIPGGEIQPQHF.

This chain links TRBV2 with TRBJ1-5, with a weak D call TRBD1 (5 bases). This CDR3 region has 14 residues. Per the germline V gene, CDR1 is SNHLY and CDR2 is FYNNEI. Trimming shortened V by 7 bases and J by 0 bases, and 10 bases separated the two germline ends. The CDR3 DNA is TGTGCCAGCAAGACAGAGTATAGCAATCAGCCCCAGCATTTT. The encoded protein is CASKTEYSNQPQHF. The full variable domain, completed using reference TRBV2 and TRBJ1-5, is EPEVTQTPSHQVTQMGQEVILRCVPISNHLYFYWYRQILGQKVEFLVSFYNNEISEKSEIFDDQFSVERPDGSNFTLKIRSTKLEDSAMYFCASKTEYSNQPQHFGDGTRLSIL.

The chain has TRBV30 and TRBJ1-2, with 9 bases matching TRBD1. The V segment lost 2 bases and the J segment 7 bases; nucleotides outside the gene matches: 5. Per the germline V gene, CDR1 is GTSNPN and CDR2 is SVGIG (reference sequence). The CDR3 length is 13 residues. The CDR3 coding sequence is TGTGCCTGGAGTACCGGGACAGGGCCTGGCTACACCTTC. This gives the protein CAWSTGTGPGYTF. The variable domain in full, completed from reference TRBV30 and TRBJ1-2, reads SQTIHQWPATLVQPVGSPLSLECTVEGTSNPNLYWYRQAAGRGLQLLFYSVGIGQISSEVPQNLSASRPQDRQFILSSKKLLLSDSGFYLCAWSTGTGPGYTFGSGTRLTVV.

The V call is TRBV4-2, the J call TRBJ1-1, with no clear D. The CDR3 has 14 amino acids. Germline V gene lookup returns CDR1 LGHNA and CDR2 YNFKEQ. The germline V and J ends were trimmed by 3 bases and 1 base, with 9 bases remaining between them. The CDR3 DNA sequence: TGTGCCAGCAGCCAGGAAGGCGGGAACACTGAAGCTTTCTTT. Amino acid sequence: CASSQEGGNTEAFF.

The CDR3 nucleotides read TGTGCCAGCAGCACACAACCCGGGACAGGTAGACCAGAGGGCACCGGGGAGCTGTTTTTT. This translates into CASSTQPGTGRPEGTGELFF. This chain links TRBV9 with TRBJ2-2, with 8 positions matching TRBD1. With V trimmed by 4 bases and J by 4 bases, 21 bases remained unmatched. The CDR3 has 20 residues. Germline CDR1 and CDR2: SGDLS and YYNGEE.

In DNA, the CDR3 is TGTGCCGCTAGCGACGGGGGGACTGAAGCTTTCTTT. Translating gives CAASDGGTEAFF. The genes are TRBV7-6 and TRBJ1-1, with TRBD1 as a possible D gene (5 bases). V shed 11 bases and J shed 5 bases, with 15 bases lying between them. The CDR3 length is 12 residues. Germline V gene sequence: CDR1 SGHVS, CDR2 FNYEAQ.

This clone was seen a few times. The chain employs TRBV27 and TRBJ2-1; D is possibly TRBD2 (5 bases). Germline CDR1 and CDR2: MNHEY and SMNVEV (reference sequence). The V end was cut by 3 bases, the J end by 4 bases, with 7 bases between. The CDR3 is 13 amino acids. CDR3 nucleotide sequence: TGTGCCAGCAGTTTCGGGGATTACAATGAGCAGTTCTTC. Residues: CASSFGDYNEQFF.

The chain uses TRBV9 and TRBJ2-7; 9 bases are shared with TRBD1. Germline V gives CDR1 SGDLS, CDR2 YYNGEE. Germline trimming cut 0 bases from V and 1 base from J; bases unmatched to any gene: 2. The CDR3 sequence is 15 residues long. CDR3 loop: CASSVGTGVSYEQYF. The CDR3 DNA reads TGTGCCAGCAGCGTAGGGACAGGGGTTTCCTACGAGCAGTACTTC. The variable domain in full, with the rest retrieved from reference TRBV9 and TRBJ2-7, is DSGVTQTPKHLITATGQRVTLRCSPRSGDLSVYWYQQSLDQGLQFLIQYYNGEERAKGNILERFSAQQFPDLHSELNLSSLELGDSALYFCASSVGTGVSYEQYFGPGTRLTVT.

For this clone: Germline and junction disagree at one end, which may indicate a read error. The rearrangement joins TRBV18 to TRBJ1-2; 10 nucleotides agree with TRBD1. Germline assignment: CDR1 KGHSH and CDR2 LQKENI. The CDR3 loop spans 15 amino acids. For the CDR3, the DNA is TGTGCCAGCTCACCAATAACTTCTGCGCTGGGACAGGGGCACTTC. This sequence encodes CASSPITSALGQGHF.

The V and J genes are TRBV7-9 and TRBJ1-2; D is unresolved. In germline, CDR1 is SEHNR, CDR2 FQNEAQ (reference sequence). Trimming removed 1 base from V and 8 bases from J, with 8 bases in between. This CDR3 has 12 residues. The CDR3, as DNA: TGTGCCAGCAGCTTAGGCGGGAGGGGCTACACCTTC. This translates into CASSLGGRGYTF.

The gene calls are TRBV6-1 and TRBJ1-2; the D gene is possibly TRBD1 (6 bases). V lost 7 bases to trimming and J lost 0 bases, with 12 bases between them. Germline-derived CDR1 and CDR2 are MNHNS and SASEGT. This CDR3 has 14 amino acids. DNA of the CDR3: TGTGCCAGCATAAACAGGGCCTCTAACTATGGCTACACCTTC. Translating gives CASINRASNYGYTF.

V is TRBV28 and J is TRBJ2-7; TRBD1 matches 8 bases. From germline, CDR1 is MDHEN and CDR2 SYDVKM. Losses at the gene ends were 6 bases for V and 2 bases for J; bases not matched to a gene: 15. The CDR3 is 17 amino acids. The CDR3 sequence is CASSINFRAGGTYEQYF. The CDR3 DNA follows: TGTGCCAGCAGCATTAACTTCCGGGCAGGGGGCACCTACGAGCAGTACTTC.

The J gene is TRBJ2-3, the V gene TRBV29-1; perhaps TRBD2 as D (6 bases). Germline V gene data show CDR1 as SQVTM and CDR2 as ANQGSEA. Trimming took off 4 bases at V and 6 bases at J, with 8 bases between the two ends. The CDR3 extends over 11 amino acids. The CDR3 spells CSVAGVDTQYF. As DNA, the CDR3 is TGCAGCGTTGCGGGGGTCGATACGCAGTATTTT.

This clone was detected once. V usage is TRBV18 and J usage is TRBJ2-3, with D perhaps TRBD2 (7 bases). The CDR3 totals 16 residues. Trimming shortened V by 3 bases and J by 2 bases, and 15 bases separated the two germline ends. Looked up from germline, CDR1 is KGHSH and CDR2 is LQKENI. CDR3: CASSPYVGGATDTQYF. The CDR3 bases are TGTGCCAGCTCACCCTACGTGGGGGGGGCCACAGATACGCAGTATTTT.

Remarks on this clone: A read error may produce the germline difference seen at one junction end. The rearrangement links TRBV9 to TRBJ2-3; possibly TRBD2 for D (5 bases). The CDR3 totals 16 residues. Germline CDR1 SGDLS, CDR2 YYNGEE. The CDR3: CASSIGLGLGTDMQYF. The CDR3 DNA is TGTGCCAGCAGCATCGGACTGGGGTTAGGCACAGATATGCAGTATTTT.